This T cell receptor (beta chain) was obtained from a study of blood T cells in healthy people across ages. For the second PCR, which ran for about 6 to 11 cycles, a sample-barcoded 5' primer and a J-beta primer mix were used. TCRdb called the 5' RACE reads again in MiXCR, with one record for every CDR3 protein. The sample holds 800,000 or so distinct CDR3 sequences, 46% seen once. V was clipped by 1 base and J by 3 bases; unmatched bases: 3. CDR3 length: 15 amino acids. The germline CDR1 and CDR2 sequences are SGHTA and FQGNSA. This clonotype was picked up many times. Sequenced input: blood. V is TRBV7-2 and J is TRBJ2-7; 10 positions match TRBD2. The TCR originated in an elderly man in good health. DNA for the CDR3: TGTGCCAGCAGCTTAGGATCTAGCGGGGGCTACGAGCAGTACTTC. Its protein is CASSLGSSGGYEQYF.